This is a list of T cell receptor beta chains from one sample in a study of memory CD4+ T cells and cytomegalovirus serostatus. Clones were read by immunoSEQ multiplex PCR, and TCRdb kept only the in-frame ones, dropping some. This table holds tens of thousands of clones, roughly 84% found once. The material sequenced was memory CD4+ T cells from blood. Receptor source: an adult in good health and CMV-seronegative. Some clones in this sample may be carry-over from other donors' samples. CDR3s include the opening cysteine and the closing phenylalanine or tryptophan. D genes are given only for firm matches. Expanded clones get a size class; other rows say once, few or many, or leave the size out.

abundance: NA
v_gene: TRBV15
d_gene: NA
j_gene: TRBJ2-7
CDR3aa: CATKPYTTGNDEQYF
CDR3nt: TGTGCCACCAAGCCTTACACTACAGGGAACGACGAGCAGTACTTC

abundance: NA
v_gene: TRBV5-1
d_gene: TRBD1
j_gene: TRBJ2-5
CDR3aa: CASSLAGGTGQETQYF
CDR3nt: TGCGCCAGCAGCTTGGCCGGGGGGACAGGGCAAGAGACCCAGTACTTC

abundance: NA
v_gene: TRBV7-2
d_gene: NA
j_gene: TRBJ2-5
CDR3aa: CASSLGLGKTQYF
CDR3nt: TGTGCCAGCAGCTTAGGTCTAGGGAAGACCCAGTACTTC

abundance: NA
v_gene: TRBV7-3
d_gene: TRBD2
j_gene: TRBJ2-1
CDR3aa: CASSQTTSGGDQFF
CDR3nt: TGTGCCAGCAGCCAGACCACTAGCGGGGGGGACCAGTTCTTC

abundance: NA
v_gene: TRBV28
d_gene: NA
j_gene: TRBJ2-7
CDR3aa: CASSEGVTTISYEQYF
CDR3nt: TGTGCCAGCAGTGAGGGGGTAACCACGATTTCCTACGAGCAGTACTTC

abundance: NA
v_gene: TRBV19
d_gene: TRBD1
j_gene: TRBJ2-7
CDR3aa: CASSTDDRGHDEQYF
CDR3nt: TGTGCCAGTAGTACAGATGACAGGGGGCACGACGAGCAGTACTTC

abundance: NA
v_gene: TRBV6-6
d_gene: NA
j_gene: TRBJ2-2
CDR3aa: CASSYSLVEPGELFF
CDR3nt: TGTGCCAGCAGTTACTCCCTAGTAGAACCCGGGGAGCTGTTTTTT

abundance: once
v_gene: TRBV29-1
d_gene: NA
j_gene: TRBJ1-2
CDR3aa: CSVLRSINYGYTF
CDR3nt: TGCAGCGTTCTCCGATCGATTAACTATGGCTACACCTTC

abundance: once
v_gene: TRBV2
d_gene: TRBD1
j_gene: TRBJ2-7
CDR3aa: CASRDYGQGTYEQYF
CDR3nt: TGTGCCAGCAGAGACTATGGACAGGGGACCTACGAGCAGTACTTC

abundance: NA
v_gene: TRBV29-1
d_gene: NA
j_gene: TRBJ1-1
CDR3aa: CSVEAGRTTEAFF
CDR3nt: TGCAGCGTTGAAGCGGGACGGACCACTGAAGCTTTCTTT

abundance: once
v_gene: TRBV6-6
d_gene: NA
j_gene: TRBJ1-4
CDR3aa: CASSYFTGEGLFF
CDR3nt: TGTGCCAGCAGTTATTTCACCGGGGAGGGACTGTTTTTT

abundance: few
v_gene: TRBV5-4
d_gene: TRBD1
j_gene: TRBJ1-1
CDR3aa: CASSSRRGQRNTEAFF
CDR3nt: TGTGCCAGCAGCTCGAGGCGGGGACAGAGGAACACTGAAGCTTTCTTT

abundance: NA
v_gene: TRBV28
d_gene: TRBD2
j_gene: TRBJ2-7
CDR3aa: CASAGLAGAYEQYF
CDR3nt: TGTGCCAGCGCGGGCCTAGCGGGAGCCTACGAGCAGTACTTC

abundance: NA
v_gene: TRBV15
d_gene: TRBD1
j_gene: TRBJ1-1
CDR3aa: CATRPDRVRRTEAFF
CDR3nt: TGTGCCACCAGGCCAGACAGGGTTCGACGAACTGAAGCTTTCTTT

abundance: NA
v_gene: TRBV7-9
d_gene: TRBD1
j_gene: TRBJ2-2
CDR3aa: CASTSATTGYTGELFF
CDR3nt: TGTGCCAGCACCTCGGCAACGACAGGGTACACCGGGGAGCTGTTTTTT

abundance: once
v_gene: TRBV19
d_gene: NA
j_gene: TRBJ1-1
CDR3aa: CASSTRQANTEAFF
CDR3nt: TGTGCCAGTAGCACACGACAGGCGAACACTGAAGCTTTCTTT

abundance: NA
v_gene: TRBV5-5
d_gene: NA
j_gene: TRBJ1-3
CDR3aa: CASSLDWSSGNTIYF
CDR3nt: TGTGCCAGCAGCTTGGACTGGTCCTCTGGAAACACCATATATTTT

abundance: few
v_gene: TRBV30
d_gene: NA
j_gene: TRBJ1-1
CDR3aa: CAWSRGLGGRGTEAFF
CDR3nt: TGTGCCTGGAGTCGGGGCCTGGGGGGCCGGGGCACTGAAGCTTTCTTT

abundance: NA
v_gene: TRBV6-5
d_gene: TRBD1
j_gene: TRBJ1-5
CDR3aa: CASSRGGGAAQHF
CDR3nt: TGTGCCAGCAGCCGGGGAGGGGGCGCGGCCCAGCATTTT

abundance: NA
v_gene: TRBV6-5
d_gene: NA
j_gene: TRBJ2-7
CDR3aa: CASSLEGYNEQYF
CDR3nt: TGTGCCAGCAGCCTCGAAGGGTATAACGAGCAGTACTTC

abundance: NA
v_gene: TRBV4-1
d_gene: TRBD2
j_gene: TRBJ2-7
CDR3aa: CASSQLKWTSGRYEQYF
CDR3nt: TGCGCCAGCAGCCAACTCAAGTGGACTAGCGGGAGGTACGAGCAGTACTTC

abundance: NA
v_gene: TRBV30
d_gene: NA
j_gene: TRBJ2-5
CDR3aa: CAWSVSGRTQETQYF
CDR3nt: TGTGCCTGGAGTGTATCCGGCAGGACCCAAGAGACCCAGTACTTC

abundance: NA
v_gene: TRBV19
d_gene: TRBD1
j_gene: TRBJ2-1
CDR3aa: CASSKQGVNEQFF
CDR3nt: TGTGCCAGTAGTAAGCAGGGGGTTAATGAGCAGTTCTTC

abundance: NA
v_gene: TRBV25-1
d_gene: NA
j_gene: TRBJ2-1
CDR3aa: CASSETALSHNEQFF
CDR3nt: TGTGCCAGCAGTGAGACGGCCCTCTCTCATAATGAGCAGTTCTTC

abundance: NA
v_gene: TRBV18
d_gene: TRBD2
j_gene: TRBJ2-2
CDR3aa: CASSPGLAGLTGELFF
CDR3nt: TGTGCCAGCTCCCCAGGACTAGCGGGACTCACCGGGGAGCTGTTTTTT

abundance: NA
v_gene: TRBV28
d_gene: TRBD1
j_gene: TRBJ1-4
CDR3aa: CASSITSGTGAEKLFF
CDR3nt: TGTGCCAGCAGCATAACTTCCGGGACAGGGGCTGAAAAACTGTTTTTT

abundance: NA
v_gene: TRBV6-1
d_gene: NA
j_gene: TRBJ2-2
CDR3aa: CASRTGELFF
CDR3nt: TGTGCCAGCAGGACCGGGGAGCTGTTTTTT

abundance: NA
v_gene: TRBV28
d_gene: NA
j_gene: TRBJ1-2
CDR3aa: CASSSTSTDSYGYTF
CDR3nt: TGTGCCAGCAGCTCAACCTCGACAGACTCCTATGGCTACACCTTC

abundance: NA
v_gene: TRBV5-1
d_gene: NA
j_gene: TRBJ2-5
CDR3aa: CASQGQETQYF
CDR3nt: TGCGCCAGCCAGGGCCAAGAGACCCAGTACTTC

abundance: few
v_gene: TRBV6-1
d_gene: NA
j_gene: TRBJ1-3
CDR3aa: CASSEYGNTIYF
CDR3nt: TGTGCCAGCAGTGAATACGGAAACACCATATATTTT

abundance: few
v_gene: TRBV11-2
d_gene: NA
j_gene: TRBJ2-1
CDR3aa: CASSLAGAGPNEQFF
CDR3nt: TGTGCCAGCAGCTTAGCCGGAGCCGGCCCCAATGAGCAGTTCTTC

abundance: NA
v_gene: TRBV7-9
d_gene: NA
j_gene: TRBJ1-6
CDR3aa: CASSARQVTDSPLHF
CDR3nt: TGTGCCAGCAGCGCACGACAGGTTACGGATTCACCCCTCCACTTT

abundance: NA
v_gene: TRBV14
d_gene: TRBD2
j_gene: TRBJ2-1
CDR3aa: CASSQGTSGRRNEQFF
CDR3nt: TGTGCCAGCAGCCAGGGGACTAGCGGGAGAAGAAATGAGCAGTTCTTC

abundance: NA
v_gene: TRBV6-1
d_gene: NA
j_gene: TRBJ2-5
CDR3aa: CASSEIAVRSTQYF
CDR3nt: TGTGCCAGCAGTGAAATTGCGGTCCGGTCGACCCAGTACTTC

abundance: NA
v_gene: TRBV28
d_gene: NA
j_gene: TRBJ2-1
CDR3aa: CASSFLSSANEQFF
CDR3nt: TGTGCCAGCAGTTTCCTATCCTCGGCCAATGAGCAGTTCTTC

abundance: NA
v_gene: TRBV9
d_gene: TRBD2
j_gene: TRBJ2-1
CDR3aa: CASSTSGGMYNEQFF
CDR3nt: TGTGCCAGCAGCACCTCGGGGGGAATGTACAATGAGCAGTTCTTC

abundance: NA
v_gene: TRBV5-8
d_gene: TRBD1
j_gene: TRBJ2-7
CDR3aa: CASSAGQGTYEQYF
CDR3nt: TGTGCCAGCAGCGCGGGACAGGGCACATACGAGCAGTACTTC

abundance: few
v_gene: TRBV4-2
d_gene: NA
j_gene: TRBJ1-2
CDR3aa: CASSPGYGYTF
CDR3nt: TGTGCCAGCAGCCCGGGTTATGGCTACACCTTC

abundance: NA
v_gene: TRBV6-1
d_gene: NA
j_gene: TRBJ2-5
CDR3aa: CASSGKDQGRETQYF
CDR3nt: TGTGCCAGCAGTGGCAAAGACCAGGGTAGGGAGACCCAGTACTTC

abundance: NA
v_gene: TRBV19
d_gene: TRBD2
j_gene: TRBJ2-1
CDR3aa: CASKERERLSEQFF
CDR3nt: TGTGCCAGTAAAGAGCGGGAGAGGCTTAGTGAGCAGTTCTTC

abundance: NA
v_gene: TRBV5-1
d_gene: TRBD1
j_gene: TRBJ1-5
CDR3aa: CASSFQGTGPDQPQHF
CDR3nt: TGCGCCAGCAGCTTCCAGGGGACAGGGCCGGATCAGCCCCAGCATTTT

abundance: few
v_gene: TRBV29-1
d_gene: TRBD1
j_gene: TRBJ1-1
CDR3aa: CSGGQGAMNTEAFF
CDR3nt: TGCAGCGGCGGACAGGGGGCGATGAACACTGAAGCTTTCTTT

abundance: NA
v_gene: TRBV5-1
d_gene: TRBD1
j_gene: TRBJ1-4
CDR3aa: CASGTGDNEKLFF
CDR3nt: TGCGCCAGCGGGACAGGTGATAATGAAAAACTGTTTTTT

abundance: once
v_gene: TRBV7-9
d_gene: NA
j_gene: TRBJ1-1
CDR3aa: CASQQGLNTEAFF
CDR3nt: TGTGCCAGCCAACAGGGCTTGAACACTGAAGCTTTCTTT

abundance: medium-sized
v_gene: TRBV2
d_gene: NA
j_gene: TRBJ2-5
CDR3aa: CASSGLGTGQETQYF
CDR3nt: TGTGCCAGCAGTGGTCTGGGGACTGGGCAAGAGACCCAGTACTTC

abundance: NA
v_gene: TRBV5-1
d_gene: NA
j_gene: TRBJ1-1
CDR3aa: CASSLGKAFGENTEAFF
CDR3nt: TGCGCCAGCAGCTTGGGAAAAGCCTTCGGGGAAAACACTGAAGCTTTCTTT

abundance: few
v_gene: TRBV10-3
d_gene: NA
j_gene: TRBJ2-2
CDR3aa: CAISEGTGELFF
CDR3nt: TGTGCCATCAGCGAAGGGACCGGGGAGCTGTTTTTT

abundance: NA
v_gene: TRBV10-3
d_gene: NA
j_gene: TRBJ2-7
CDR3aa: CAISSRQTYEQYF
CDR3nt: TGTGCCATCAGTAGCAGACAGACCTACGAGCAGTACTTC

abundance: NA
v_gene: TRBV7-9
d_gene: TRBD1
j_gene: TRBJ1-5
CDR3aa: CATQTGTGGSNQPQHF
CDR3nt: TGTGCCACTCAGACCGGGACAGGGGGCTCTAATCAGCCCCAGCATTTT

abundance: NA
v_gene: TRBV2
d_gene: TRBD2
j_gene: TRBJ2-6
CDR3aa: CASRREGSGANVLTF
CDR3nt: TGTGCCAGCAGGCGGGAGGGGTCTGGGGCCAACGTCCTGACTTTC

abundance: NA
v_gene: TRBV6-1
d_gene: TRBD1
j_gene: TRBJ1-5
CDR3aa: CASSSRQGGNSPQHF
CDR3nt: TGTGCCAGCAGTTCCCGACAGGGGGGTAATTCGCCCCAGCATTTT

abundance: NA
v_gene: TRBV7-9
d_gene: NA
j_gene: TRBJ1-2
CDR3aa: CASSLLTGSGYTF
CDR3nt: TGTGCCAGCAGCCTCCTGACAGGCTCTGGCTACACCTTC

abundance: NA
v_gene: TRBV7-7
d_gene: NA
j_gene: TRBJ2-2
CDR3aa: CASSVRQGGELFF
CDR3nt: TGTGCTAGCAGTGTAAGGCAAGGCGGGGAGCTGTTTTTT

abundance: NA
v_gene: TRBV7-3
d_gene: NA
j_gene: TRBJ2-1
CDR3aa: CASSYSRGGSYNEQFF
CDR3nt: TGTGCCAGCAGTTACAGCAGGGGTGGCTCCTACAATGAGCAGTTCTTC

abundance: NA
v_gene: TRBV5-1
d_gene: TRBD2
j_gene: TRBJ2-5
CDR3aa: CASQVSGGGETQYF
CDR3nt: TGCGCCAGCCAGGTCAGCGGGGGGGGAGAGACCCAGTACTTC

abundance: NA
v_gene: TRBV18
d_gene: TRBD2
j_gene: TRBJ2-1
CDR3aa: CASSPPGLGLAGGAPREQFF
CDR3nt: TGTGCCAGCTCACCACCGGGACTTGGTCTAGCGGGAGGGGCCCCGCGAGAGCAGTTCTTC

abundance: few
v_gene: TRBV5-8
d_gene: TRBD1
j_gene: TRBJ2-2
CDR3aa: CASSPGDRATGELFF
CDR3nt: TGTGCCAGCAGCCCAGGGGACAGGGCCACCGGGGAGCTGTTTTTT

abundance: NA
v_gene: TRBV6-1
d_gene: NA
j_gene: TRBJ1-5
CDR3aa: CASVRDRNQPQHF
CDR3nt: TGTGCCAGCGTACGGGACCGGAATCAGCCCCAGCATTTT

abundance: NA
v_gene: TRBV28
d_gene: TRBD2
j_gene: TRBJ2-3
CDR3aa: CASSVGGRAADTQYF
CDR3nt: TGTGCCAGCAGTGTTGGCGGGAGGGCCGCAGATACGCAGTATTTT

abundance: NA
v_gene: TRBV27
d_gene: TRBD2
j_gene: TRBJ2-5
CDR3aa: CASSRRGGRETQYF
CDR3nt: TGTGCCAGCAGCCGACGGGGGGGGAGAGAGACCCAGTACTTC